This TCR beta chain emerged from a study of graft-versus-host responses after intestinal transplantation (dated by TCRdb to about 2021). Study-wide context: Multivisceral, liver-intestinal, or isolated intestinal transplants were received by the recipients. All recipients received anti-thymocyte globulin induction followed by maintenance tacrolimus and steroids for around 3 years. After intestinal transplantation, graft-versus-host and host-versus-graft alloreactive T cell clones were followed in the graft, circulation and bone marrow using bulk TCR-beta CDR3 sequencing. To identify alloreactive clones, pre-transplant mixed lymphocyte reaction products were sequenced and then compared with unstimulated pre-transplant donor and recipient T cells. The cohort enrolled roughly 25 intestinal transplant recipients including one retransplant, and a few patients lacking pretransplant specimens were excluded. Donor T cell macrochimerism was defined as a peak of at least 4% donor T cells among recipient peripheral blood mononuclear cells. Rather than going through the commercial service, samples from a few later patients were sequenced in-house on an Illumina MiSeq and processed with MiXCR. Study-level results and caveats: GvH clones were found in recipient bone marrow, and some of the GvH clones appeared earlier in ileal mucosa or blood, which is consistent with an intestinal mucosal origin. In the allografts of patients with donor T cell macrochimerism, GvH to HvG T cell clonal ratios were high. Conclusions were limited by the relatively low number and heterogeneity of intestinal transplant patients. Early after transplant, peak levels of circulating GvH clones were found to be associated with declines in HvG clones.

Bone marrow was aspirated after transplant from the posterior iliac crest or another site chosen by the physician. Worth noting for this clone: This clone's antigen is unknown. Nothing much larger sits one base from this clone, and base qualities are not available.

Libraries were built with the immunoSEQ multiplex PCR assay. For most patients, high-throughput TCR-beta CDR3 sequencing of genomic DNA was performed by Adaptive Biotechnologies. On the authors' methods: TCR sequencing data for approximately 17 patients were retrieved from Adaptive's ImmunoSEQ software; a few other patients were processed with MiXCR and VDJtools. CDR3 nucleotide sequences shared between donor and recipient were removed because their origin could not be assigned. To be classed as alloreactive, a clone needed at least 2-fold expansion over unstimulated cells and a minimum CFSE-low frequency of 0.002% (template counts) or 0.001% (read counts). A clone was considered mappable if detected in the sequenced pre-transplant spleen, lymph node, or MLR CFSE-low populations of the donor or recipient. The cumulative frequency of alloreactive clones was calculated as a percentage of all sequences, weighted by copy number. The table was pulled from immuneACCESS by TCRdb, which kept in-frame rearrangements only. Such tables lose some clones; where checked, under half of the loss comes from unresolved V genes, and the rest has no known cause. The DNA gave D and trimming, while V, J and clone size come from that table. The sample profile shows tens of thousands of clones; approximately 92% of them were found once. Of the sample, approximately 6.9% is held by the ten largest clones.

This TCR derives from a human patient who received an intestinal transplant, so some T cells may come from the graft donor. The sample in question was bone marrow, obtained approximately 700 days after intestinal transplantation.

The CDR3 has the sequence CASSLEVVAFF. The sequenced DNA: TGTGCCAGCAGCTTAGAGGTTGTAGCTTTCTTT. Recombination linked TRBV7-9 to TRBJ1-1; too little of a D gene remains to name it. The germline V gene (reference sequence) specifies SEHNR as CDR1 and FQNEAQ as CDR2. V loses 1 base of germline sequence and J loses 10 bases, and the interval between the two ends is 7 bases. The CDR3 has 11 amino acids, counting the end cysteine and phenylalanine. The read is trimmed to its CDR3 DNA, 33 bases read in frame from base 1.